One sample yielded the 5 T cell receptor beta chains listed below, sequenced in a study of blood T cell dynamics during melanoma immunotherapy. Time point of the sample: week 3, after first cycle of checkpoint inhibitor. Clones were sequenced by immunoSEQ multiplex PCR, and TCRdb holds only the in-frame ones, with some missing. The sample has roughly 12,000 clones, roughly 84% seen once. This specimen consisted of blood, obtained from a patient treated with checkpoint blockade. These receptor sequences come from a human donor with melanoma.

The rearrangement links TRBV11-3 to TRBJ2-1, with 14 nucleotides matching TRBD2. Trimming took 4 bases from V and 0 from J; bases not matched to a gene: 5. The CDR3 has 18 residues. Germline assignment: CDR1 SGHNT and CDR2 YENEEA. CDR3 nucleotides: TGTGCCAGCAGCTCGCGGACTAGCGGGGGGAGCTCCTACAATGAGCAGTTCTTC. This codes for CASSSRTSGGSSYNEQFF. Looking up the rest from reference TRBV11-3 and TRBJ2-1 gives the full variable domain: EAGVVQSPRYKIIEKKQPVAFWCNPISGHNTLYWYLQNLGQGPELLIRYENEEAVDDSQLPKDRFSAERLKGVDSTLKIQPAELGDSAVYLCASSSRTSGGSSYNEQFFGPGTRLTVL.

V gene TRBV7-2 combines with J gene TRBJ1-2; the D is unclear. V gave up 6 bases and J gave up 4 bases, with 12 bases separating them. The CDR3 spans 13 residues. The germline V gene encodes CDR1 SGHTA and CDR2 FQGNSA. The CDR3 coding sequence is TGTGCCAGCAGACCCCCGGACGGCTATGGCTACACCTTC. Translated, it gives CASRPPDGYGYTF.

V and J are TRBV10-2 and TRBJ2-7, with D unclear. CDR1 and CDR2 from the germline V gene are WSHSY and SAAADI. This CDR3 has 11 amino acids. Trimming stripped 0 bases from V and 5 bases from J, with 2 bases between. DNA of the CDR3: TGCGCCAGCAGTGAGTCGGACGAGCAGTACTTC. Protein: CASSESDEQYF.

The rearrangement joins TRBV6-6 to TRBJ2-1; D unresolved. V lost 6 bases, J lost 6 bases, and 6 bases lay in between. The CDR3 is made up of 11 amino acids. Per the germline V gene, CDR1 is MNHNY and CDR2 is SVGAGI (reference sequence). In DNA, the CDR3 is TGTGCCAGCAGCCCGGCCAATGAGCAGTTCTTC. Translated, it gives CASSPANEQFF.

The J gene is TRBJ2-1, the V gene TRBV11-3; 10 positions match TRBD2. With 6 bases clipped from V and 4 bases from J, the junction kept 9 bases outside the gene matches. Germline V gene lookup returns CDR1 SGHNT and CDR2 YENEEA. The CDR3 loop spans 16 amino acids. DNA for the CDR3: TGTGCCAGCAGGGACCTCAGCGGGGGGGATTACAATGAGCAGTTCTTC. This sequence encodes CASRDLSGGDYNEQFF.